A single sample gave rise to the 23 T cell receptor beta chains below, sequenced in a study of control samples from healthy donors and cancer patients. Sequenced by immunoSEQ multiplex PCR; TCRdb stores in-frame clones only, minus some. Here the sample spans 130,000 or so clones, roughly 94% being singletons. Specimen: blood. The origin of the receptors is a man aged 40-55 years in good health.

This CDR3 is CASSQGLGGKNQPQHF. The CDR3 bases are TGCGCCAGCAGCCAAGGGTTAGGAGGGAAGAATCAGCCCCAGCATTTT. The chain is built from TRBV4-3 and TRBJ1-5; D is ambiguous. From germline, CDR1 is LGHNA and CDR2 YSLEER. The V end lost 1 base, the J end lost 4 bases, and 14 bases lay between the germline ends. The CDR3 consists of 16 residues.

The V gene is TRBV21-1, the J gene TRBJ1-5; no check of the table's D call, TRBD1, against the DNA was made. TRBV21-1 is flagged as a pseudogene. The CDR3 totals 13 residues. This chain's CDR3 is CASVQGSNQPQHF. Written as DNA, the CDR3 is TGTGCCAGCGTACAGGGGTCAAATCAGCCCCAGCATTTT.

The chain recombines TRBV3-1 (or the pseudogene TRBV3-2) with TRBJ2-2; no clear D. Trimming stripped 4 bases from V and 1 base from J, with 7 bases between. Germline loops: CDR1 LGHDT, CDR2 YNNKEL (reference sequence). The CDR3 consists of 14 residues. CDR3 nucleotides: TGTGCCAGCAGCCGGGGAAAGAACACCGGGGAGCTGTTTTTT. This codes for CASSRGKNTGELFF.

The J gene is TRBJ2-5, the V gene TRBV1; the D call TRBD2 from the table was never checked on the DNA. TRBV1 is a pseudogene locus. This CDR3 spans 16 amino acids. The CDR3 here is CTSSHARLPKVETQYF. The DNA for the CDR3 is TGCACCAGCAGCCACGCCCGACTGCCTAAAGTGGAGACCCAGTACTTC.

The chain employs TRBV12-5 and TRBJ1-1; a weak D match, TRBD1 (5 bases). Germline CDR1 reads LGHNT; CDR2 reads FRNRAP. Trimming cost V 7 bases and J 7 bases, with 16 bases left between them. CDR3 length: 13 amino acids. As DNA, the CDR3 is TGTGCTAGTGCTCGGGAGGGGAGGGTTGAAGCTTTCTTT. It specifies CASAREGRVEAFF.

The chain combines TRBV5-1 with TRBJ2-7; 7 nucleotides align to TRBD1. CDR3 length: 16 amino acids. After removal of 0 bases from V and 4 bases from J, the junction contained 10 bases not matched to a gene. CDR1 is SGHRS, CDR2 YFSETQ, per germline. This CDR3 reads CASSLAPTGTVYEQYF. The CDR3 nucleotides are TGCGCCAGCAGCTTGGCTCCGACAGGGACGGTTTACGAGCAGTACTTC.

V usage is TRBV19 and J usage is TRBJ1-1, with D unclear. V was trimmed by 3 bases and J by 5 bases, leaving 13 bases between them. Germline loops: CDR1 LNHDA, CDR2 SQIVND (reference sequence). The CDR3 has 14 residues. The CDR3 region is CASSIAGVGTEAFF. The CDR3 DNA follows: TGTGCCAGTAGTATTGCCGGGGTTGGAACTGAAGCTTTCTTT.

The V gene is TRBV2, the J gene TRBJ2-2; D possibly corresponds to TRBD2 (6 bases). The CDR3 contains 16 residues. CDR1 is SNHLY, CDR2 FYNNEI, per germline. V lost 2 bases to trimming and J lost 6 bases, with 16 bases between them. In DNA form, the CDR3 reads TGTGCCAGCAGTGAATGGGTGCGGGGAAATCCCGGGGAGCTGTTTTTT. Translation: CASSEWVRGNPGELFF. The whole variable domain, filled in from reference TRBV2 and TRBJ2-2, reads EPEVTQTPSHQVTQMGQEVILRCVPISNHLYFYWYRQILGQKVEFLVSFYNNEISEKSEIFDDQFSVERPDGSNFTLKIRSTKLEDSAMYFCASSEWVRGNPGELFFGEGSRLTVL.

This chain joins TRBV7-9 and TRBJ2-3; 8 bases line up with TRBD1. Germline trimming cut 6 bases from V and 4 bases from J; bases unmatched to any gene: 9. The length of the CDR3 is 15 residues. The germline V gene encodes CDR1 SEHNR and CDR2 FQNEAQ (reference sequence). CDR3 protein: CASRALDRGPDTQYF. CDR3 sequence (DNA): TGTGCCAGCAGGGCTTTAGACAGGGGCCCAGATACGCAGTATTTT. Full variable domain (rest looked up from reference TRBV7-9 and TRBJ2-3): DTGVSQNPRHKITKRGQNVTFRCDPISEHNRLYWYRQTLGQGPEFLTYFQNEAQLEKSRLLSDRFSAERPKGSFSTLEIQRTEQGDSAMYLCASRALDRGPDTQYFGPGTRLTVL.

The V call is TRBV29-1, the J call TRBJ2-5; no firm D call. Germline V gene data show CDR1 as SQVTM and CDR2 as ANQGSEA. The CDR3 totals 12 residues. The V and J ends lost 4 bases and 1 base respectively, with 7 bases between them. CDR3 DNA: TGCAGCGTTGCTGACGCCCAAGAGACCCAGTACTTC. Protein sequence: CSVADAQETQYF. Using reference TRBV29-1 and TRBJ2-5 for the parts outside the CDR3, the full variable domain is SAVISQKPSRDICQRGTSLTIQCQVDSQVTMMFWYRQQPGQSLTLIATANQGSEATYESGFVIDKFPISRPNLTFSTLTVSNMSPEDSSIYLCSVADAQETQYFGPGTRLLVL.

The rearrangement uses TRBV18 and TRBJ2-1; 14 bases line up with TRBD2. The germline V gene has CDR1 KGHSH and CDR2 LQKENI. The CDR3 length is 19 residues. Trimming took 4 bases from V and 1 from J; bases not matched to a gene: 9. The CDR3 reads CASSRRGLAGEGSYNEQFF. The DNA for the CDR3 is TGTGCCAGCTCACGCAGGGGACTAGCGGGAGAGGGGTCCTACAATGAGCAGTTCTTC.

J is TRBJ1-5 and V is TRBV6-6, with TRBD1 matching over 9 bases. Germline loops: CDR1 MNHNY, CDR2 SVGAGI (reference sequence). The CDR3 spans 13 residues. V lost 6 bases and J lost 6; bases outside the gene matches: 3. The CDR3 DNA is TGTGCCAGCAGGGACAGGGGTGGTCAGCCCCAGCATTTT. This translates into CASRDRGGQPQHF.

The rearrangement links TRBV7-9 to TRBJ2-2; no definite D call. The CDR3 runs 16 residues. In germline, CDR1 is SEHNR, CDR2 FQNEAQ (reference sequence). The ends were cut back, 2 bases at V and 1 base at J, with 11 bases in the middle. CDR3: CASSLKALGNTGELFF. In DNA, the CDR3 is TGTGCCAGCAGCTTAAAAGCCTTGGGGAACACCGGGGAGCTGTTTTTT.

The V gene is TRBV6-2 or TRBV6-3, the J gene TRBJ1-4; no clear D. V shed 4 bases and J shed 4 bases, with 10 bases lying between them. This CDR3 contains 14 residues. The germline V gene has CDR1 MNHEY and CDR2 SVGEGT. CDR3 sequence reads: CASSSRRLNEKLFF. CDR3 in DNA: TGTGCCAGCAGTTCGCGACGGCTTAATGAAAAACTGTTTTTT.

V usage is TRBV9 and J usage is TRBJ2-2; 7 positions match TRBD1. In germline, CDR1 is SGDLS, CDR2 YYNGEE. This CDR3 has 15 amino acids. V lost 0 bases and J lost 5; bases outside the gene matches: 4. The chain's CDR3 is CASSVDRGITGELFF. DNA of the CDR3: TGTGCCAGCAGCGTAGACAGGGGAATAACCGGGGAGCTGTTTTTT.

This clone was detected once. One junction end disagrees with the germline gene, perhaps due to a read error. The rearrangement joins TRBV15 to TRBJ2-2; D may be TRBD1 (5 bases). The CDR3 totals 17 residues. CDR1 is LNHNV, CDR2 YYDKDF, per germline (reference sequence). CDR3 in DNA: TGTGCCACCAGCGCCCGGTGGGGCCTTTCCAACATCGGGGAGCTGTTTTTT. Its translation is CATSARWGLSNIGELFF. The complete variable domain, with remaining parts taken from reference TRBV15 and TRBJ2-2, reads DAMVIQNPRYQVTQFGKPVTLSCSQTLNHNVMYWYQQKSSQAPKLLFHYYDKDFNNEADTPDNFQSRRPNTSFCFLDIRSPGLGDTAMYLCATSARWGLSNIGELFFGEGSRLTVL.

This chain connects TRBV27 to TRBJ2-7; D may be TRBD2 (5 bases). The CDR3 runs to 13 residues. Germline V gene sequence: CDR1 MNHEY, CDR2 SMNVEV (reference sequence). Trimming removed 3 bases from V and 1 base from J, with 7 bases in between. The CDR3 reads CASSFRESYEQYF. The CDR3, as DNA: TGTGCCAGCAGTTTCCGGGAATCCTACGAGCAGTACTTC.

The chain employs TRBV5-1 and TRBJ1-1, with TRBD1 as a possible D gene (5 bases). V lost 2 bases and J lost 3, with 14 bases in between. The CDR3 is 15 residues long. The V gene's germline CDR1 is SGHRS and CDR2 YFSETQ. The CDR3 DNA is TGCGCCAGCAGCTTCATAGGGCAGGGTGACACTGAAGCTTTCTTT. Translating gives CASSFIGQGDTEAFF. The variable domain in full, completed from reference TRBV5-1 and TRBJ1-1, reads KAGVTQTPRYLIKTRGQQVTLSCSPISGHRSVSWYQQTPGQGLQFLFEYFSETQRNKGNFPGRFSGRQFSNSRSEMNVSTLELGDSALYLCASSFIGQGDTEAFFGQGTRLTVV.

This chain uses TRBV13 with TRBJ1-1, with TRBD1 as a possible D gene (5 bases). Germline CDR1 reads PRHDT; CDR2 reads FYEKMQ (reference sequence). This CDR3 comprises 13 residues. The V end lost 8 bases, the J end lost 4 bases, and 14 bases lay between the germline ends. The DNA of the CDR3 is TGTGCCAGCCGGACGGGACTCCGCACTGAAGCTTTCTTT. Its translation: CASRTGLRTEAFF.

This clone was seen a single time. This chain links TRBV29-1 with TRBJ1-4, with 7 bases aligning to TRBD1. J was trimmed by 4 bases and V by 4 bases; bases with no gene match: 0. The CDR3 is 12 residues long. Looked up from germline, CDR1 is SQVTM and CDR2 is ANQGSEA. CDR3 loop: CSVAGGNEKLFF. The CDR3 DNA follows: TGCAGCGTTGCAGGGGGTAATGAAAAACTGTTTTTT.

This clone was seen only a few times. This chain links TRBV11-3 with TRBJ1-1, with D uncertain. V was shortened by 1 base and J by 7 bases, with 31 bases between the two germline ends. Looked up from germline, CDR1 is SGHNT and CDR2 is YENEEA. The CDR3 is 20 residues long. The CDR3 protein is CASSLAPPGKGDYLRLEAFF. The CDR3 DNA sequence: TGTGCCAGCAGCTTAGCCCCCCCCGGGAAAGGTGATTATCTTCGCCTTGAAGCTTTCTTT.

The chain uses TRBV15 and TRBJ1-1, with TRBD1 as a possible D gene (6 bases). The CDR3 loop spans 14 amino acids. The V end was cut by 0 bases, the J end by 6 bases, with 11 bases between. The germline CDR1 and CDR2 sequences are LNHNV and YYDKDF (reference sequence). CDR3 protein: CATSREEGGSEAFF. The CDR3 DNA follows: TGTGCCACCAGCAGAGAAGAGGGGGGGTCTGAAGCTTTCTTT.

The V gene is TRBV4-2, the J gene TRBJ2-2; D is perhaps TRBD1 or TRBD2 (5 bases each). The length of the CDR3 is 15 residues. Deletions cut 1 base from V and 5 bases from J, with 11 bases between. Germline CDR1 and CDR2: LGHNA and YNFKEQ. Here the CDR3 DNA reads TGTGCCAGCAGCCAAGTACCAGGGAGAACCGGGGAGCTGTTTTTT. This gives the protein CASSQVPGRTGELFF.